A selection of T cell receptor beta chains follows, all from one sample in a study of cytomegalovirus exposure and HLA in healthy donors. The assay was immunoSEQ multiplex PCR, and TCRdb's table has in-frame clones only and misses some. The sample consists of about 150,000 clones, 80% to 90% of them appearing once. The material sequenced was PBMCs. The receptors originated from a woman younger than 35 in good health and CMV-seronegative. Each CDR3 is given with its conserved first and last residue. The order of the fields is V gene, clone size, J gene, D gene, CDR3 protein, CDR3 DNA. A D gene is named only where the DNA matches it firmly. Clone size is not always given. Where it is, it says once, few, many or a class for expanded clones.

>TRBV30|.|TRBJ2-2|TRBD1
CAWSRTGGTGELFF
TGTGCCTGGAGTAGGACAGGGGGCACCGGGGAGCTGTTTTTT
>TRBV18|.|TRBJ1-5|.
CASSPGRGPSNQPQHF
TGTGCCAGCTCACCCGGGAGGGGACCTAGCAATCAGCCCCAGCATTTT
>TRBV28|.|TRBJ2-1|.
CASSRSHEQFF
TGTGCCAGCAGTCGAAGCCATGAGCAGTTCTTC
>TRBV28|.|TRBJ2-3|TRBD2
CASSGESGRKKNTQYF
TGTGCCAGCAGTGGAGAGAGCGGGAGAAAGAAAAATACGCAGTATTTT
>TRBV5-1|.|TRBJ1-1|.
CASSWGPAGRVWNTEAFF
TGCGCCAGCAGCTGGGGACCCGCGGGACGGGTATGGAACACTGAAGCTTTCTTT
>TRBV5-4|.|TRBJ2-7|TRBD1
CASSSPLGTDLTYEQYF
TGTGCCAGCAGCTCTCCCCTTGGGACAGACTTAACCTACGAGCAGTACTTC
>TRBV7-2|.|TRBJ2-7|.
CASSLFLGQAVSYEQYF
TGTGCCAGCAGCTTATTTCTTGGACAAGCTGTATCCTACGAGCAGTACTTC
>TRBV30|.|TRBJ2-1|.
CAWSVGLLNEQFF
TGTGCCTGGAGTGTAGGACTACTGAATGAGCAGTTCTTC
>TRBV28|few|TRBJ1-5|TRBD1
CASSLGQGASQHF
TGTGCCAGCAGTCTCGGACAGGGAGCGTCCCAGCATTTT
>TRBV11-2|.|TRBJ2-7|TRBD2
CASSLVAGGTYEQYF
TGTGCCAGCAGCTTAGTAGCGGGAGGTACCTACGAGCAGTACTTC
>TRBV27|few|TRBJ1-4|TRBD1
CASRSGTGWNEKLFF
TGTGCCAGCAGGTCAGGGACAGGGTGGAATGAAAAACTGTTTTTT
>TRBV14|.|TRBJ1-6|.
CASSQYGNSPLHF
TGTGCCAGCAGCCAATACGGGAATTCACCCCTCCACTTT
>TRBV19|.|TRBJ1-2|TRBD1
CASRSWDRGRRGYTF
TGTGCCAGTAGATCCTGGGACAGGGGGCGCCGGGGCTACACCTTC
>TRBV27|.|TRBJ2-5|.
CASSFLTAGGTQYF
TGTGCCAGCAGTTTCCTAACTGCCGGGGGGACCCAGTACTTC
>TRBV28|.|TRBJ1-2|.
CASGIVTDYGYTF
TGTGCCAGCGGCATCGTGACAGACTATGGCTACACCTTC
>TRBV28|.|TRBJ1-5|TRBD1
CASSPDRGQPQHF
TGTGCCAGCAGCCCGGACAGGGGTCAGCCCCAGCATTTT
>TRBV28|.|TRBJ1-1|.
CASMAMNTEAFF
TGTGCCAGCATGGCCATGAACACTGAAGCTTTCTTT
>TRBV11-2|once|TRBJ2-1|.
CASSLMGGAFNEQFF
TGTGCCAGCAGCTTAATGGGGGGGGCGTTCAATGAGCAGTTCTTC
>TRBV15|.|TRBJ2-5|TRBD1
CATSGGTGGRETQYF
TGTGCCACCAGCGGAGGGACAGGTGGTAGGGAGACCCAGTACTTC
>TRBV4-2|once|TRBJ2-7|TRBD2
CASSQATSGGFSYEQYF
TGTGCCAGCAGCCAAGCTACTAGCGGGGGGTTCTCCTACGAGCAGTACTTC
>TRBV7-9|.|TRBJ2-7|.
CASSFWPSRYEQYF
TGTGCCAGCAGCTTTTGGCCGTCCCGCTACGAGCAGTACTTC
>TRBV4-3|.|TRBJ2-1|TRBD2
CASSQDERESGEQFF
TGCGCCAGCAGCCAAGATGAGCGGGAGTCGGGTGAGCAGTTCTTC
>TRBV6-5|once|TRBJ1-3|.
CASSTTVRRGNTIYF
TGTGCCAGCAGTACGACAGTCCGCCGAGGAAACACCATATATTTT
>TRBV30|.|TRBJ1-4|TRBD1
CACGTGRNEKLFF
TGTGCTTGTGGGACAGGGAGGAATGAAAAACTGTTTTTT
>TRBV5-6|.|TRBJ2-7|TRBD2
CASSPGLAGGVDEQYF
TGTGCCAGCAGCCCCGGACTAGCGGGGGGGGTCGACGAGCAGTACTTC
>TRBV5-1|.|TRBJ1-6|.
CASSLISGWDSPLHF
TGCGCCAGCAGCTTAATATCAGGGTGGGATTCACCCCTCCACTTT
>TRBV5-5|.|TRBJ2-1|TRBD2
CASSLESSGNYNEQFF
TGTGCCAGCAGCTTGGAAAGTAGCGGGAACTACAATGAGCAGTTCTTC
>TRBV7-2|.|TRBJ2-5|.
CASSPGRGRVETQYF
TGTGCCAGCAGCCCAGGCAGGGGTAGAGTTGAGACCCAGTACTTC
>TRBV20-1|once|TRBJ2-5|.
CSARVQETQYF
TGCAGTGCTAGGGTTCAGGAGACCCAGTACTTC
>TRBV4-3|.|TRBJ1-2|.
CASSFRVNYGYTF
TGCGCCAGCAGCTTCAGGGTTAACTATGGCTACACCTTC
>TRBV28|once|TRBJ2-1|TRBD1
CASSLMDRGAYNEQFF
TGTGCCAGCAGTTTAATGGACAGGGGTGCCTACAATGAGCAGTTCTTC
>TRBV6-5|.|TRBJ2-2|.
CASAQELAGGELFF
TGTGCCAGCGCCCAAGAGCTTGCGGGCGGGGAGCTGTTTTTT
>TRBV21-1|once|TRBJ2-4|.
CASPLAGVAKNIQYF
TGTGCCAGCCCCCTTGCGGGGGTAGCCAAAAACATTCAGTACTTC
>TRBV7-2|.|TRBJ2-7|TRBD1
CASRSDRGFYEQYF
TGTGCCAGCAGGTCCGACAGGGGGTTTTACGAGCAGTACTTC
>TRBV2|.|TRBJ1-2|TRBD1
CASSPNRGPSGYTF
TGTGCCAGCAGTCCGAACAGGGGACCCAGTGGCTACACCTTC
>TRBV2|.|TRBJ2-7|TRBD2
CASSESERGTYEQYF
TGTGCCAGCAGTGAGTCGGAGCGGGGCACCTACGAGCAGTACTTC
>TRBV6-5|.|TRBJ2-7|.
CASSYSRARAYEQYF
TGTGCCAGCAGTTACAGCCGAGCTCGGGCCTACGAGCAGTACTTC
>TRBV7-9|.|TRBJ2-3|.
CASSPSSAGNTDTQYF
TGTGCCAGCAGCCCGTCCTCGGCAGGGAACACAGATACGCAGTATTTT
>TRBV2|once|TRBJ1-2|.
CASSAPTAPNYGYTF
TGTGCCAGCAGTGCCCCAACTGCCCCCAACTATGGCTACACCTTC
>TRBV7-3|.|TRBJ2-7|TRBD2
CASSLVSVGPAGTSYEQYF
TGTGCCAGCAGCTTAGTCTCGGTAGGGCCAGCGGGAACCAGCTACGAGCAGTACTTC
>TRBV28|.|TRBJ1-2|TRBD1
CAAGGNYGYTF
TGTGCCGCAGGGGGCAACTATGGCTACACCTTC
>TRBV2|.|TRBJ1-1|TRBD1
CASSEDGTGRRGTEAFF
TGTGCCAGCAGTGAAGACGGGACAGGGCGGAGGGGCACTGAAGCTTTCTTT
>TRBV11-2|few|TRBJ1-2|.
CASSIRGQEFYGYTF
TGTGCCAGCAGCATAAGGGGCCAGGAGTTCTATGGCTACACCTTC
>TRBV30|.|TRBJ1-2|.
CAWRGQNYGYTF
TGTGCCTGGAGGGGGCAGAACTATGGCTACACCTTC
>TRBV28|.|TRBJ1-2|TRBD1
CASSLLPGQELDGYTF
TGTGCCAGCAGTTTATTGCCGGGACAGGAGCTCGATGGCTACACCTTC
>TRBV28|few|TRBJ1-5|.
CASSLPQVVQPQHF
TGTGCCAGCAGTTTACCCCAGGTTGTCCAGCCCCAGCATTTT